Shown below are 9 T cell receptor beta chains from a single sample sequenced in a study of somatic mutations in cytotoxic T cells in rheumatoid arthritis (dated by TCRdb to about 2017). Libraries were built with the immunoSEQ multiplex PCR assay. The table comes from immuneACCESS by way of TCRdb, which keeps in-frame sequences with V and J called. Part of the clones is missing from these tables; in studies checked, under half for an unresolved V gene and the rest for unknown reasons. The sample table contains tens of thousands of clones; only one count was recorded for 75% to 85% of them. The ten biggest clones cover just under 8.5% of the sample. Sequenced: CD8+ T cells sorted from blood. Receptors originate from an adult with rheumatoid arthritis.

The chain couples TRBV10-3 to TRBJ1-1, with D possibly being TRBD1 (6 bases). The CDR3 has 14 amino acids. Trimming took 6 bases from V and 4 from J, leaving 15 bases between them. The germline V gene has CDR1 ENHRY and CDR2 SYGVKD. This chain's CDR3 is CAISPGGLGTEAFF. In DNA form, the CDR3 reads TGTGCCATCAGCCCCGGGGGCTTGGGCACTGAAGCTTTCTTT.

This chain joins TRBV9 and TRBJ2-7; D is possibly TRBD1 or TRBD2 (5 bases each). This CDR3 is 13 amino acids long. V was shortened by 4 bases and J by 2 bases, with 10 bases between the two germline ends. Germline V gives CDR1 SGDLS, CDR2 YYNGEE. CDR3 region: CASSPQGAYEQYF. The CDR3 DNA follows: TGTGCCAGCAGCCCCCAGGGAGCCTACGAGCAGTACTTC. Looking up the rest from reference TRBV9 and TRBJ2-7 gives the full variable domain: DSGVTQTPKHLITATGQRVTLRCSPRSGDLSVYWYQQSLDQGLQFLIQYYNGEERAKGNILERFSAQQFPDLHSELNLSSLELGDSALYFCASSPQGAYEQYFGPGTRLTVT.

The rearrangement uses TRBV6-5 and TRBJ2-1; D could derive from TRBD1 or TRBD2 (5 bases each). This CDR3 contains 13 residues. The ends were cut back, 2 bases at V and 4 bases at J, with 6 bases in the middle. Germline assignment: CDR1 MNHEY and CDR2 SVGAGI. The CDR3 nucleotides are TGTGCCAGCAGTTACGGGGGTTACAATGAGCAGTTCTTC. It specifies CASSYGGYNEQFF.

This sequence joins TRBV5-1 and TRBJ1-2; 10 nucleotides line up with TRBD1. The J segment lost 4 bases and the V segment lost 5 bases, leaving 11 bases of the junction unmatched. This CDR3 has 16 residues. From germline, CDR1 is SGHRS and CDR2 YFSETQ. In DNA form, the CDR3 reads TGCGCCAGCAGAAGACCAGACAGGGGGCGAATCTATGGCTACACCTTC. It specifies CASRRPDRGRIYGYTF.

The chain couples TRBV5-8 to TRBJ2-6, with TRBD1 matching 10 bases. V was pared by 4 bases and J by 0 bases, with 7 bases of the junction left unmatched. The CDR3 is 18 residues long. Germline V CDR1 and CDR2: SGHTS, YDEGEE. CDR3 residues: CASSPGQGVNSGANVLTF. As DNA, the CDR3 is TGTGCCAGCAGCCCTGGACAGGGGGTAAACTCTGGGGCCAACGTCCTGACTTTC.

V is TRBV4-2 and J is TRBJ1-2; TRBD1 is a possible D gene (5 bases). Trimming cost V 7 bases and J 8 bases, with 17 bases left between them. The V gene's germline CDR1 is LGHNA and CDR2 YNFKEQ. This CDR3 has 13 residues. CDR3 bases: TGTGCCAGCACAGGGTCAGGGTATATGGGCTACACCTTC. Translated, it gives CASTGSGYMGYTF.

The J gene is TRBJ2-1, the V gene TRBV9; D unresolved. The germline CDR1 and CDR2 sequences are SGDLS and YYNGEE. V dropped 4 bases and J dropped 6 bases, with 5 bases sitting between them. The CDR3 consists of 11 residues. This CDR3 reads CASSLSNEQFF. CDR3 in DNA: TGTGCCAGCAGCTTAAGCAATGAGCAGTTCTTC.

The V and J genes are TRBV18 and TRBJ1-4; 10 bases are a match to TRBD1. Germline V gene lookup returns CDR1 KGHSH and CDR2 LQKENI. The CDR3 runs 14 residues. V shed 3 bases, J shed 5 bases, and the junction held 0 bases outside the gene matches. The CDR3 loop reads CASSPGQGNEKLFF. DNA of the CDR3: TGTGCCAGCTCACCGGGACAGGGGAATGAAAAACTGTTTTTT.

The chain has TRBV9 and TRBJ1-4, with D unresolved. Germline CDR1 SGDLS, CDR2 YYNGEE. CDR3 length equals 16 residues. Trimming removed 0 bases from V and 3 bases from J, with 12 bases in between. CDR3 nucleotides: TGTGCCAGCAGCGTAGGTGCCGGAAGGGCTAATGAAAAACTGTTTTTT. Its translation is CASSVGAGRANEKLFF.